The clone carrying this T cell receptor beta chain has ten or more counts. This specimen comes from a study of blood T cells in healthy people across ages. PBMCs were isolated at a quantity of at least 6.5 million per sample. Germline assignment: CDR1 MNHNY and CDR2 SVGAGI (reference sequence). CDR3 length equals 16 residues. The V segment lost 8 bases and the J segment 1 base; nucleotides outside the gene matches: 11. Through a sample-barcoded 5' primer and a J-beta primer mix, a second PCR was run for roughly 7 to 12 cycles. TCRdb recomputed calls from the 5' RACE reads with MiXCR, one row per CDR3 protein. The data hold about 1.7 million distinct CDR3 sequences, with over 25% observed a single time.

Input material: blood. This receptor was taken from a woman in her thirties in good health. The chain joins TRBV6-6 to TRBJ1-2; 9 bases map to TRBD1. The DNA for the CDR3 is TGTGCCAGCTGTCGGACAGGGGACTTCCTTAACTATGGCTACACCTTC. It yields the protein CASCRTGDFLNYGYTF.